Listed here are 14 T cell receptor beta chains from one sample, sequenced in a study of blood T cell repertoires in COVID-19. Produced via immunoSEQ multiplex PCR; TCRdb's table is partial and in-frame only. The sample has roughly 130,000 clones, approximately 87% seen once; the top ten hold 3% to 4.5%. The sample comprised peripheral blood. All receptors derive from an older woman with acute or convalescent COVID-19.

The rearrangement uses TRBV11-3 and TRBJ2-1; 7 bases align to TRBD2. Germline V gene lookup returns CDR1 SGHNT and CDR2 YENEEA. The length of the CDR3 is 13 residues. Losses at the gene ends were 4 bases for V and 10 bases for J; bases not matched to a gene: 7. The CDR3 bases are TGTGCCAGCAGCTCTAGCGGTCTCGGAGAGCAGTTCTTC. Its translation is CASSSSGLGEQFF.

The rearrangement links TRBV28 to TRBJ1-2, with 9 bases identical to TRBD1. The trim removed 7 bases at V and 5 bases at J, leaving 11 bases unmatched. The CDR3 length is 15 residues. Germline V gene data show CDR1 as MDHEN and CDR2 as SYDVKM. The CDR3 reads CASIEIRDRVYGYTF. The CDR3 bases are TGTGCCAGCATCGAGATCCGGGACAGGGTTTATGGCTACACCTTC.

The chain is built from TRBV3-1 (or the pseudogene TRBV3-2) and TRBJ1-1; D not certain. The CDR3 loop spans 13 amino acids. From germline, CDR1 is LGHDT and CDR2 YNNKEL (reference sequence). The ends were cut back, 2 bases at V and 2 bases at J, with 6 bases in the middle. This CDR3 reads CASSQRANTEAFF. DNA of the CDR3: TGTGCCAGCAGCCAAAGAGCAAACACTGAAGCTTTCTTT.

The rearrangement uses TRBV5-1 and TRBJ2-2, with a weak D call TRBD1 (6 bases). With 0 bases removed from V and 6 bases from J, the gap between germline ends came to 9 bases. CDR1 and CDR2 from the germline V gene are SGHRS and YFSETQ. CDR3 length: 14 amino acids. The CDR3 DNA is TGCGCCAGCAGCTTGGGGACAGACTCCGGGGAGCTGTTTTTT. It codes for CASSLGTDSGELFF.

The chain employs TRBV14 and TRBJ1-1; unclear D gene. The germline gives CDR1 SGHDN, CDR2 FVKESK. The ends were cut back, 5 bases at V and 2 bases at J, with 15 bases in the middle. The CDR3 sequence is 15 residues long. The CDR3 nucleotides read TGTGCCAGCAGCGAGCTCGGAGGACGCAACACTGAAGCTTTCTTT. Translation gives CASSELGGRNTEAFF.

This clone was detected once. This chain connects TRBV10-3 to TRBJ1-5, with D possibly matching TRBD1 (5 bases). CDR1 ENHRY and CDR2 SYGVKD come from the germline V gene. There are 15 residues in the CDR3. V was clipped by 2 bases and J by 1 base, with 9 bases between them. The CDR3 reads CAISEGEGSNQPQHF. CDR3 bases: TGTGCCATCAGTGAGGGGGAGGGGAGCAATCAGCCCCAGCATTTT.

The chain has TRBV6-5 and TRBJ1-3; no clear D. The V and J ends lost 5 bases and 4 bases respectively, with 12 bases between them. The CDR3 is made up of 14 amino acids. Germline CDR1 is MNHEY and CDR2 is SVGAGI. The CDR3 loop is CASSNPGRGNTIYF. CDR3 bases: TGTGCCAGCAGTAACCCCGGGAGAGGAAACACCATATATTTT.

J is TRBJ1-4 and V is TRBV30; D might be TRBD1 (5 bases). Germline V CDR1 and CDR2: GTSNPN, SVGIG (reference sequence). The V and J ends lost 0 bases and 2 bases respectively, with 10 bases between them. This CDR3 is 15 amino acids long. As DNA, the CDR3 is TGTGCCTGGAGTGTGGGTGGGGCCACTAATGAAAAACTGTTTTTT. It translates to CAWSVGGATNEKLFF.

This clone was seen a single time. This chain links TRBV27 with TRBJ1-5, with 11 bases matching TRBD1. The V segment lost 3 bases and the J segment 4 bases; nucleotides outside the gene matches: 5. CDR3 length: 16 residues. Germline CDR1 MNHEY, CDR2 SMNVEV (reference sequence). Here the CDR3 reads CASSFRRDRGNQPQHF. CDR3 sequence (DNA): TGTGCCAGCAGTTTTAGAAGGGACAGGGGGAATCAGCCCCAGCATTTT.

The genes are TRBV24-1 and TRBJ2-3; possibly TRBD1 for D (5 bases). The V gene lost 3 bases and the J gene lost 2 bases, with 11 bases spanning the gap. The CDR3 consists of 15 residues. The V gene's germline CDR1 is KGHDR and CDR2 SFDVKD. CDR3 sequence reads: CATSDAGPDTDTQYF. DNA of the CDR3: TGTGCCACCAGTGATGCAGGGCCGGACACAGATACGCAGTATTTT.

This chain links TRBV19 with TRBJ1-3, with D tentatively TRBD1 (5 bases). V was trimmed by 1 base and J by 1 base, leaving 8 bases between them. CDR3 length: 15 residues. Germline V CDR1 and CDR2: LNHDA, SQIVND (reference sequence). In nucleotides, the CDR3 is TGTGCCAGTAGTATAGGGGGCGCGTCTGGAAACACCATATATTTT. Protein sequence: CASSIGGASGNTIYF.

The chain recombines TRBV24-1 with TRBJ1-2; 8 bases map to TRBD1. The germline V gene has CDR1 KGHDR and CDR2 SFDVKD. The V segment lost 7 bases and the J segment 5 bases; nucleotides outside the gene matches: 8. The CDR3 loop spans 14 amino acids. The CDR3 region is CATSPRDRSYGYTF. The CDR3 DNA is TGTGCCACCAGCCCCCGGGACAGGTCGTATGGCTACACCTTC.

V and J are TRBV2 and TRBJ2-1; 7 nucleotides match TRBD2. Trimming cost V 3 bases and J 8 bases; bases outside gene matches: 7. Per germline, CDR1 SNHLY and CDR2 FYNNEI. CDR3 length: 14 residues. The CDR3 region has the DNA TGTGCCAGCAGTGAGGGAGGGGTGTGGGATGAGCAGTTCTTC. It specifies CASSEGGVWDEQFF.

The rearrangement links TRBV6-5 to TRBJ1-2; possible D gene TRBD1, 5 bases. The CDR3 sequence is 15 residues long. Per the germline V gene, CDR1 is MNHEY and CDR2 is SVGAGI. V was trimmed by 2 bases and J by 3 bases, leaving 13 bases between them. Written as DNA, the CDR3 is TGTGCCAGCAGTTACGCAAGGGGATTTGACTATGGCTACACCTTC. Translated, it gives CASSYARGFDYGYTF.